The TCR beta chain described here comes from a study of T cells in Graves' hyperthyroidism and ophthalmopathy. The diagnoses drew upon clinical symptoms, serum thyroxine and TRAb, thyroid ultrasound and orbital computed tomography. Researchers took RNA transcripts and amplified the TCR beta CDR3 regions from them. Primed by the HTBI set, a first-round RT-PCR was run on the TCR CDR3. TCRdb re-called the multiplex PCR reads with MiXCR, one entry per CDR3 protein. The sample holds hundreds of thousands of distinct CDR3 sequences, approximately 15% seen once. This CDR3 spans 14 amino acids. Trimming took off 5 bases at V and 7 bases at J, with 15 bases between the two ends.

The sequencing sample was made of blood. This sequence originates from a woman aged 50 to 65 with Graves' ophthalmopathy. The chain links TRBV12-3 or TRBV12-4 to TRBJ2-1, with D perhaps matching TRBD2 (5 bases). The CDR3 sequence is CASSPLASGNEQFF. CDR3 DNA sequence: TGTGCCAGCAGTCCCCTGGCCTCGGGGAATGAGCAGTTCTTC.